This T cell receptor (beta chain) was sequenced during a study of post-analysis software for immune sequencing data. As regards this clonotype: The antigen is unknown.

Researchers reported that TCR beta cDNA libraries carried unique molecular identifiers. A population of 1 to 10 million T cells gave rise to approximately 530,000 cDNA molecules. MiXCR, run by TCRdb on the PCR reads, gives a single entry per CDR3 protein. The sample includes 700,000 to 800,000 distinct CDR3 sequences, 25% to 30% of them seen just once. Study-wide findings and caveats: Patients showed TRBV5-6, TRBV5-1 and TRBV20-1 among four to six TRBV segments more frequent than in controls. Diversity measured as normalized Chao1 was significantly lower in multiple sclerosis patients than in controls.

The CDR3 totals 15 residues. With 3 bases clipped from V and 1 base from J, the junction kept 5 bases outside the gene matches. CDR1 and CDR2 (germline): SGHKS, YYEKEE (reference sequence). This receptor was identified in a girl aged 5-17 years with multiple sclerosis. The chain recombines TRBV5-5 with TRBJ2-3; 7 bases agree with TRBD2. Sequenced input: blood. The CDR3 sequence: CASSWGGSGTDTQYF. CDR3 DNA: TGTGCCAGCAGCTGGGGGGGGTCAGGCACAGATACGCAGTATTTT.